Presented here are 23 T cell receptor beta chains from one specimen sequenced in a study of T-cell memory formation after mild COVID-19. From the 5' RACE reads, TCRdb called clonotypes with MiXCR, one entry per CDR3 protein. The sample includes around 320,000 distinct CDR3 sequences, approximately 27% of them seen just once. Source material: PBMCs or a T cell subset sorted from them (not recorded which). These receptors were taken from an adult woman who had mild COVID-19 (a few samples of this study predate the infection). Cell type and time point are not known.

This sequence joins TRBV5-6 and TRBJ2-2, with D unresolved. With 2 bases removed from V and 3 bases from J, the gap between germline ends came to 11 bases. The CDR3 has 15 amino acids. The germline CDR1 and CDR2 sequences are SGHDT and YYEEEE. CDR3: CASSFSTSDTGELFF. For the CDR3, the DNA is TGTGCCAGCAGCTTTTCCACCTCGGACACCGGGGAGCTGTTTTTT. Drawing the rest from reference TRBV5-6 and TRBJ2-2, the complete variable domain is DAGVTQSPTHLIKTRGQQVTLRCSPKSGHDTVSWYQQALGQGPQFIFQYYEEEERQRGNFPDRFSGHQFPNYSSELNVNALLLGDSALYLCASSFSTSDTGELFFGEGSRLTVL.

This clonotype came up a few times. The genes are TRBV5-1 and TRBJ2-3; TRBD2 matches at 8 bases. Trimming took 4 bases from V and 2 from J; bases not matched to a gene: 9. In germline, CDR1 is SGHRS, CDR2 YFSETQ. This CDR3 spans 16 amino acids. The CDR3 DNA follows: TGCGCCAGCAGCCTCTCGACTAGCGACACCACAGATACGCAGTATTTT. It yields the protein CASSLSTSDTTDTQYF.

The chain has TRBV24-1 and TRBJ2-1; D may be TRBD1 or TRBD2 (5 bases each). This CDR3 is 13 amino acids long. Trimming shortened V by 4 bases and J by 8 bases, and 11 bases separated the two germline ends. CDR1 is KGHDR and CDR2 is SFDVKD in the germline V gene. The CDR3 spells CATSEFGDDEQFF. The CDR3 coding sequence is TGTGCCACCAGTGAGTTTGGGGACGATGAGCAGTTCTTC.

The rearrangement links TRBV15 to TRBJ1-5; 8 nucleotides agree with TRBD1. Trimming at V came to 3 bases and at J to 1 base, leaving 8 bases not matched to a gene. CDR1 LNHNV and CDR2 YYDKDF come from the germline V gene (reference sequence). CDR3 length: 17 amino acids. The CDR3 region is CATSRAGGLVSNQPQHF. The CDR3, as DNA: TGTGCCACCAGCAGGGCAGGGGGCCTCGTAAGCAATCAGCCCCAGCATTTT.

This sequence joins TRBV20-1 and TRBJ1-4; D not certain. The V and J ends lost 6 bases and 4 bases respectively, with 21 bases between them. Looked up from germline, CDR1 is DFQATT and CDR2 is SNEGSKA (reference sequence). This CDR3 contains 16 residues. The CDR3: CSAGRSRIAFNEKLFF. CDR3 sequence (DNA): TGCAGTGCCGGAAGGTCCAGGATAGCCTTTAATGAAAAACTGTTTTTT.

The CDR3 DNA reads TGTGCCAGCAGCGTAGGGGAACCTTATGGCTACACCTTC. Encoded protein: CASSVGEPYGYTF. The chain links TRBV9 to TRBJ1-2; D is ambiguous. Trimming cost V 0 bases and J 5 bases, with 8 bases left between them. The CDR3 is 13 residues long. CDR1 and CDR2 from the germline V gene are SGDLS and YYNGEE.

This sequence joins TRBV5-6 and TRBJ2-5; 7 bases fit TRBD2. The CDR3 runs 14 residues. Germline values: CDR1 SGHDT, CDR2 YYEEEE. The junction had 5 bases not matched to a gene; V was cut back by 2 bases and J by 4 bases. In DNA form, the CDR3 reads TGTGCCAGCAGCTTTCAGGGAGGGCCAGAGACCCAGTACTTC. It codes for CASSFQGGPETQYF.

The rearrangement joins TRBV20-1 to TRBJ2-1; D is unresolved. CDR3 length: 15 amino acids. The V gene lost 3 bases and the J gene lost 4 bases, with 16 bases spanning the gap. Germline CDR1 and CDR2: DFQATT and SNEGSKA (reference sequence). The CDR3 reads CSARDRGVHYNEQFF. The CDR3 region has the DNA TGCAGTGCTAGGGATCGCGGAGTACATTACAATGAGCAGTTCTTC.

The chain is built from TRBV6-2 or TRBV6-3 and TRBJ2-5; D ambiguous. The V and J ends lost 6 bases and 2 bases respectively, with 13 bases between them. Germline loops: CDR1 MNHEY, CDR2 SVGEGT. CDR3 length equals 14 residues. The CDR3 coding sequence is TGTGCCAGCAGCCACCTGGGCCCGCAAGAGACCCAGTACTTC. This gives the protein CASSHLGPQETQYF.

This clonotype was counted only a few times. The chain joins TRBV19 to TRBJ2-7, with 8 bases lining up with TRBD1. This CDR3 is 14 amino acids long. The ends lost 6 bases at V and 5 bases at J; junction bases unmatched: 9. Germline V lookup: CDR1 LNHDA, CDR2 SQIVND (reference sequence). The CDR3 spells CASRGQEEDHEQYF. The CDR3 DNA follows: TGTGCCAGTAGGGGACAGGAGGAGGACCACGAGCAGTACTTC.

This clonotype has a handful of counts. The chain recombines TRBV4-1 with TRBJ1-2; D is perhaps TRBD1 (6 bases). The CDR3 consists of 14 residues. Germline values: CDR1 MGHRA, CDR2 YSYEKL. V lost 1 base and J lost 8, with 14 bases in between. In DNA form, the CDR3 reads TGCGCCAGCAGCCAAGTGGGGGCACCGGTCGGCTACACCTTC. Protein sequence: CASSQVGAPVGYTF.

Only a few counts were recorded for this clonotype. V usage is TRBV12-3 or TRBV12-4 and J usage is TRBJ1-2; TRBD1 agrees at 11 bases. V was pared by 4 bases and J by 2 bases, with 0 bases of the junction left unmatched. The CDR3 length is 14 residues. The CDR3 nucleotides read TGTGCCAGCAGTTGGACAGGGGGCAACTATGGCTACACCTTC. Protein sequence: CASSWTGGNYGYTF.

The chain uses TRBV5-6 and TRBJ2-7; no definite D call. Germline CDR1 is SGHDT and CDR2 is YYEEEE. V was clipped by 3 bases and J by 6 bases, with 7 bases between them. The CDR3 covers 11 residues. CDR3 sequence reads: CASSSGPEQYF. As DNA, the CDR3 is TGTGCCAGCAGCTCCGGTCCCGAGCAGTACTTC.

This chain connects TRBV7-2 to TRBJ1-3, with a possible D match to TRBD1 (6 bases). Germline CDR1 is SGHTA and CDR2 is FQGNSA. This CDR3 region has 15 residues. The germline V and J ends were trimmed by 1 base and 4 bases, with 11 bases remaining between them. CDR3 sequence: CASSLGPGAGNTIYF. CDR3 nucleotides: TGTGCCAGCAGCTTAGGACCAGGGGCCGGAAACACCATATATTTT.

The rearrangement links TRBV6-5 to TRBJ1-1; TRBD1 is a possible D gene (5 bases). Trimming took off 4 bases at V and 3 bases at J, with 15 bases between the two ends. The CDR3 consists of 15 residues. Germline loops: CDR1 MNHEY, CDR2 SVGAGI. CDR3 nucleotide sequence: TGTGCCAGCAGTTCTCTCGTTTGGGGGGACACTGAAGCTTTCTTT. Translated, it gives CASSSLVWGDTEAFF.

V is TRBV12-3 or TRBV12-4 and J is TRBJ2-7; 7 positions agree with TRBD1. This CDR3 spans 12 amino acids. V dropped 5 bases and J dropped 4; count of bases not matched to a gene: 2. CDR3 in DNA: TGTGCCAGCAGTCGGGACAGATACGAGCAGTACTTC. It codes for CASSRDRYEQYF.

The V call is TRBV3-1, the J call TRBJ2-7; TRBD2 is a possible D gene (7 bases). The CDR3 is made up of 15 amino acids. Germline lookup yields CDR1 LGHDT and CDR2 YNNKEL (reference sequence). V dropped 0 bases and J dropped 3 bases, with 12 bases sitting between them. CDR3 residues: CASSQDRGAVYEQYF. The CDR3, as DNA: TGTGCCAGCAGCCAAGACCGGGGGGCCGTCTACGAGCAGTACTTC.

The CDR3 bases are TGTGCCAGCAGCCCCAGGGGGACTGGAAACACCATATATTTT. The encoded protein is CASSPRGTGNTIYF. This chain joins TRBV12-3 or TRBV12-4 and TRBJ1-3, with 7 bases matching TRBD1. The CDR3 has 14 amino acids. The V segment lost 6 bases and the J segment 2 bases; nucleotides outside the gene matches: 4.

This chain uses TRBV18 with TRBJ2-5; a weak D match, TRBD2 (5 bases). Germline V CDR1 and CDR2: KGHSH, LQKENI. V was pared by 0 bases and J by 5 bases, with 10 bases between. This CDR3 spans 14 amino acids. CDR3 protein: CASSPPSSRETQYF. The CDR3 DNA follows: TGTGCCAGCTCACCACCTTCTAGCAGGGAGACCCAGTACTTC.

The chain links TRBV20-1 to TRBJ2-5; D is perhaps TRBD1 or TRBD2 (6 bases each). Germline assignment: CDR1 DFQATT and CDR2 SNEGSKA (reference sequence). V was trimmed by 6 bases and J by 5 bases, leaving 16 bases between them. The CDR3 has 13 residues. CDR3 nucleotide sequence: TGCAGTGCCGGGCCGGGGGCCTGGGAGACCCAGTACTTC. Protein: CSAGPGAWETQYF.

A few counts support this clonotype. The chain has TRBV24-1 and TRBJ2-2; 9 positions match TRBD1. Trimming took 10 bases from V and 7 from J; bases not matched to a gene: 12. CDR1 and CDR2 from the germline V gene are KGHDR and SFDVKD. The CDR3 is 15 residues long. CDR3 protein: CATGPGQGILGELFF. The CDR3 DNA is TGTGCCACAGGCCCTGGACAGGGGATACTCGGGGAGCTGTTTTTT.

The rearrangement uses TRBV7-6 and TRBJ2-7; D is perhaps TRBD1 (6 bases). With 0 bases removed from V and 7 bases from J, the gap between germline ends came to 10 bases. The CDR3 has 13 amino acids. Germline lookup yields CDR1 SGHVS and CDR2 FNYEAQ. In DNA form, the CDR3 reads TGTGCCAGCAGCTTAGCACAGGGACGGGAGCAGTACTTC. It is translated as CASSLAQGREQYF.

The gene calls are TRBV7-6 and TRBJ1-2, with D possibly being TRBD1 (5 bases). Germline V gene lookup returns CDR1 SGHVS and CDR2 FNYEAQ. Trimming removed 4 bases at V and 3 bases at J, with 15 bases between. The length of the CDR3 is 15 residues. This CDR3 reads CASSSSGGGYYGYTF. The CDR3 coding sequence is TGTGCCAGCAGCTCGTCCGGCGGGGGTTACTATGGCTACACCTTC.